This T cell receptor beta chain was recovered during a study of T cells in Graves' hyperthyroidism and ophthalmopathy. General observations from the study: Most clonotypes that expanded in the thyroid above 0.001 also showed up in blood.

As concerns this clonotype: The target antigen is unknown.

RNA transcripts provided the source from which TCR beta CDR3 regions were amplified. Using the HTBI primer set, a first-round RT-PCR was run on the TCR CDR3. TCRdb called the multiplex PCR reads again in MiXCR, with one record for every CDR3 protein. Here the sample spans fewer than 350,000 distinct CDR3 sequences, over 20% being singletons. Diagnosis of hyperthyroidism was new in patients aged 18 to 65, and its duration was under 2 months. Together with thyroid ultrasound, orbital computed tomography, serum thyroxine and TRAb, clinical symptoms were used for diagnoses. Over 9 ml of fresh peripheral blood supplied the PBMCs. Trimming stripped 6 bases from V and 6 bases from J, with 12 bases between. From germline, CDR1 is LGHDT and CDR2 YNNKEL (reference sequence). This CDR3 is built from 13 residues.

The TCR was taken from a woman in her forties or fifties with Graves' hyperthyroidism. The chain recombines TRBV3-1 with TRBJ2-1, with D hard to call. The sample consisted of blood. The CDR3 loop reads CASSDLNANEQFF. CDR3 coding DNA: TGTGCCAGCAGTGATCTTAATGCCAATGAGCAGTTCTTC.